The next 6 T cell receptor beta chains were all read from a single sample in a study of blood T cell repertoires in COVID-19. The data were produced by immunoSEQ multiplex PCR, yet TCRdb's version contains in-frame clones alone and is incomplete. Of tens of thousands of clones in the sample, about 92% were seen once. Sample: peripheral blood. The receptors derive from a man in his fifties or sixties with acute or convalescent COVID-19.

CDR3 protein: CASSHTSFQETQYF. CDR3 DNA: TGTGCCAGCAGCCATACTAGCTTCCAAGAGACCCAGTACTTC. The chain couples TRBV5-4 to TRBJ2-5; D may be TRBD2 (6 bases). Trimming shortened V by 4 bases and J by 1 base, and 11 bases separated the two germline ends. The V gene's germline CDR1 is SGHNT and CDR2 YYREEE (reference sequence). This CDR3 region has 14 residues.

This clone showed up just a few times. The chain employs TRBV10-1 and TRBJ2-7; TRBD2 matches at 11 bases. Germline values: CDR1 WNHNN, CDR2 SYGVQD (reference sequence). The CDR3 has 14 amino acids. J gave up 7 bases and V 1 base, and 3 bases lay outside the gene matches. CDR3: CASSEWTSGFEQYF. The CDR3 coding sequence is TGCGCCAGCAGTGAGTGGACTAGCGGGTTTGAGCAGTACTTC.

CDR3 in amino acids: CASSVEGTGGEIFF. In nucleotides, the CDR3 is TGTGCCAGCAGCGTAGAGGGGACAGGAGGGGAGATATTCTTC. This chain links TRBV9 with TRBJ2-1, with 8 bases lining up with TRBD1. Germline assignment: CDR1 SGDLS and CDR2 YYNGEE. Losses at the gene ends were 0 bases for V and 16 bases for J; bases not matched to a gene: 12. The length of the CDR3 is 14 residues.

The chain employs TRBV27 and TRBJ2-1; TRBD2 is a possible D gene (6 bases). Looked up from germline, CDR1 is MNHEY and CDR2 is SMNVEV (reference sequence). With 6 bases removed from V and 8 bases from J, the gap between germline ends came to 26 bases. This CDR3 has 17 amino acids. The CDR3 sequence: CASSDVVASGPRDEQFF. The CDR3 DNA sequence: TGTGCCAGCAGCGATGTAGTGGCGAGCGGGCCTCGGGATGAGCAGTTCTTC.

This clone was picked up one time. The V and J genes are TRBV2 and TRBJ2-5; 10 bases fit TRBD1. Germline V gene lookup returns CDR1 SNHLY and CDR2 FYNNEI. This CDR3 has 14 amino acids. V lost 4 bases and J lost 5; bases outside the gene matches: 4. CDR3 nucleotides: TGTGCCAGCAGTGGGGACAGGGGTGGGGAGACCCAGTACTTC. Translating it yields CASSGDRGGETQYF.

DNA of the CDR3: TGTGCCAGTAGTATAGTCAGGGGTTTCAATCAGCCCCAGCATTTT. The encoded protein is CASSIVRGFNQPQHF. The rearrangement joins TRBV19 to TRBJ1-5, with TRBD1 as a possible D gene (6 bases). Germline CDR1 is LNHDA and CDR2 is SQIVND (reference sequence). With 1 base removed from V and 3 bases from J, the gap between germline ends came to 10 bases. The CDR3 loop spans 15 amino acids.